The 8 T cell receptor beta chains below all came from one sample that was sequenced in a study of shared clonotypes between healthy human individuals. The repertoire was sequenced with immunoSEQ multiplex PCR; TCRdb's copy has only in-frame clones and lacks some. The table shows 2 million to 2.5 million clones, with 85% to 95% occurring only once. What was sequenced was naive CD4+ T cells from PBMCs. Regarding subset: CD45RA+ positively selected. These receptors originate from a man younger than 35 in good health. Some clones in this sample may be carry-over from other donors' samples.

The rearrangement uses TRBV30 and TRBJ1-1, with 8 bases fitting TRBD1. V shed 0 bases and J 6 bases; nucleotides not matched to a gene: 9. The CDR3 loop spans 15 amino acids. Germline V CDR1 and CDR2: GTSNPN, SVGIG (reference sequence). The CDR3 region has the DNA TGTGCCTGGAGTGTACAGGGGGGGAGAGCTTCTGAAGCTTTCTTT. Translated: CAWSVQGGRASEAFF.

This clone was recorded only once. Other nucleotide sequences from this sample produce the same CDR3. This chain joins TRBV9 and TRBJ2-1; D is uncertain. This CDR3 has 15 residues. Germline CDR1 is SGDLS and CDR2 is YYNGEE. Trimming took off 0 bases at V and 2 bases at J, with 9 bases between the two ends. CDR3 sequence (DNA): TGTGCCAGCAGCGTAGCCGGGTCCCCCTACAATGAGCAGTTCTTC. This sequence encodes CASSVAGSPYNEQFF.

The chain couples TRBV30 to TRBJ2-3, with D hard to call. Trimming removed 2 bases from V and 0 bases from J, with 9 bases in between. CDR1 and CDR2 from the germline V gene are GTSNPN and SVGIG (reference sequence). The CDR3 is 14 residues long. The CDR3 DNA is TGTGCCTGGAGTAACAGCGTTAGCACAGATACGCAGTATTTT. Translating gives CAWSNSVSTDTQYF.

This sequence joins TRBV30 and TRBJ1-1, with D maybe TRBD1 (6 bases). This CDR3 has 12 residues. Trimming removed 3 bases at V and 5 bases at J, with 10 bases between. From germline, CDR1 is GTSNPN and CDR2 SVGIG (reference sequence). CDR3 residues: CAWRGGGTEAFF. For the CDR3, the DNA is TGTGCCTGGAGAGGGGGAGGGACTGAAGCTTTCTTT.

On this clone itself: The identical CDR3 is also encoded by other nucleotide sequences in the sample. The chain carries TRBV9 and TRBJ2-3; 9 nucleotides match TRBD2. CDR3 length: 15 amino acids. V lost 3 bases, J lost 0 bases, and 2 bases stayed unmatched. In germline, CDR1 is SGDLS, CDR2 YYNGEE. The CDR3 sequence: CASSATSGSTDTQYF. The CDR3 DNA reads TGTGCCAGCAGCGCAACTAGCGGGAGCACAGATACGCAGTATTTT.

This chain links TRBV2 with TRBJ1-1, with a weak D call TRBD1 (5 bases). Germline CDR1 and CDR2: SNHLY and FYNNEI. Trimming removed 8 bases at V and 6 bases at J, with 13 bases between. The CDR3 has 12 amino acids. The CDR3 DNA is TGTGCCAGCCTCCTGGCAGGGTCTGAAGCTTTCTTT. It yields the protein CASLLAGSEAFF.

A word on this clone: At one of its ends the junction is not consistent with the germline gene, which may arise from a read error. V and J are TRBV4-3 and TRBJ2-5, with 7 bases fitting TRBD2. The CDR3 length is 16 residues. CDR1 LGHNA and CDR2 YSLEER come from the germline V gene. CDR3 nucleotides: TGCGCCAGCAGCCAAGAGGTCTGGGAGGGTCAAGGGACCCAGTACTTC. Amino acid sequence: CASSQEVWEGQGTQYF.

This clone was picked up one time. The gene calls are TRBV10-1 and TRBJ2-3, with 14 bases lining up with TRBD2. This CDR3 spans 16 amino acids. CDR1 is WNHNN and CDR2 is SYGVQD in the germline V gene (reference sequence). V lost 4 bases, J lost 1 base, and 1 base stayed unmatched. CDR3 bases: TGCGCCAGCAGTGGGGGACTAGCGGGGGGCACAGATACGCAGTATTTT. This encodes CASSGGLAGGTDTQYF.